This T cell receptor (beta chain) was identified in a study of T cell clonality in common variable immunodeficiency. Study-wide findings and caveats: CVID subjects showed higher TCRbeta clonality than healthy controls. Shared TCRbeta clones were fewer between CVID subjects than controls. Fewer deletions and N-nucleotide insertions were reportedly seen in common variable immunodeficiency TCR beta sequences.

The protocol was immunoSEQ multiplex PCR, while the TCRdb copy is restricted to in-frame clones and leaves out a portion. The profile covers approximately 75,000 clones, none occurring a single time. This clone was counted at least ten times. The antigen remains undetermined. The CDR3 goes on 3 residues after the read ends, and that part is filled in from the germline J gene. Trimming shortened V by 4 bases and J by 6 bases, and 10 bases separated the two germline ends. This CDR3 region has 13 residues. The germline V gene encodes CDR1 SEHNR and CDR2 FQNEAQ (reference sequence). This sequence joins TRBV7-9 and TRBJ1-5; D remains unclear. This receptor was taken from a person aged 18-70 years in good health. The sequenced sample was peripheral blood mononuclear cells. The CDR3 here is CASSSSVGQPQHF. CDR3 bases read: TGTGCCAGCAGCTCAAGCGTAGGTCAGCCC.